Listed below are T cell receptor beta chains from one sample, sequenced in a study of shared clonotypes between healthy human individuals. The data were produced by immunoSEQ multiplex PCR, yet TCRdb's version contains in-frame clones alone and is incomplete. The top ten clones hold 0.9% to 1.5% of a sample with around 2,000,000 clones, about 95% of them seen once. Sequenced sample: naive CD8+ T cells sorted from blood. Every receptor here comes from a man younger than 35 in good health. Both conserved end residues are part of each CDR3. D genes are given only for firm matches. Only some rows state a clone size, as once, few, many or a class for expanded clones.

abundance: NA
d_gene: NA
len: 13
v_gene: TRBV7-8
j_gene: TRBJ2-7
CDR3aa: CASSLAVSYEQYF
CDR3nt: TGTGCCAGCAGCTTAGCGGTCTCCTACGAGCAGTACTTC

abundance: NA
d_gene: NA
len: 13
v_gene: TRBV7-9
j_gene: TRBJ1-4
CDR3aa: CASSLGGDEKLFF
CDR3nt: TGTGCCAGCAGCTTGGGAGGCGACGAAAAACTGTTTTTT

abundance: NA
d_gene: NA
len: 13
v_gene: TRBV4-1
j_gene: TRBJ2-5
CDR3aa: CASSPRLGETQYF
CDR3nt: TGCGCCAGCAGCCCCAGATTGGGGGAGACCCAGTACTTC

abundance: once
d_gene: TRBD1
len: 16
v_gene: TRBV6-1
j_gene: TRBJ2-7
CDR3aa: CASSAQTGGNSYEQYF
CDR3nt: TGTGCCAGCAGTGCCCAGACAGGGGGAAACTCCTACGAGCAGTACTTC

abundance: NA
d_gene: NA
len: 16
v_gene: TRBV6-6
j_gene: TRBJ1-4
CDR3aa: CASSYGLRAPDEKLFF
CDR3nt: TGTGCCAGCAGTTACGGTCTCAGGGCGCCGGATGAAAAACTGTTTTTT

abundance: NA
d_gene: TRBD2
len: 18
v_gene: TRBV2
j_gene: TRBJ2-5
CDR3aa: CASLTMGLAGVIMGTQYF
CDR3nt: TGTGCCAGCCTAACCATGGGGCTAGCGGGGGTTATAATGGGGACCCAGTACTTC

abundance: NA
d_gene: NA
len: 13
v_gene: TRBV10-3
j_gene: TRBJ2-5
CDR3aa: CASGQGNQETQYF
CDR3nt: TGTGCCAGCGGTCAGGGGAACCAAGAGACCCAGTACTTC

abundance: NA
d_gene: NA
len: 12
v_gene: TRBV6-5
j_gene: TRBJ1-2
CDR3aa: CASRTGTYGYTF
CDR3nt: TGTGCCAGCAGAACAGGGACCTATGGCTACACCTTC

abundance: NA
d_gene: TRBD2
len: 15
v_gene: TRBV13
j_gene: TRBJ2-1
CDR3aa: CASSLAGGGYNEQFF
CDR3nt: TGTGCCAGCAGCTTGGCGGGAGGGGGCTACAATGAGCAGTTCTTC

abundance: once
d_gene: NA
len: 14
v_gene: TRBV7-9
j_gene: TRBJ1-1
CDR3aa: CASSLDPMNTEAFF
CDR3nt: TGTGCCAGCAGCTTAGATCCCATGAACACTGAAGCTTTCTTT

abundance: once
d_gene: NA
len: 11
v_gene: TRBV30
j_gene: TRBJ2-7
CDR3aa: CAWAERGEQYF
CDR3nt: TGTGCCTGGGCCGAGAGAGGGGAGCAGTACTTC

abundance: NA
d_gene: TRBD1
len: 17
v_gene: TRBV27
j_gene: TRBJ2-7
CDR3aa: CASSSHRRDRGAYEQYF
CDR3nt: TGTGCCAGCAGTTCCCATCGCCGGGACAGGGGAGCCTACGAGCAGTACTTC

abundance: NA
d_gene: TRBD2
len: 13
v_gene: TRBV2
j_gene: TRBJ2-1
CDR3aa: CAGLGLADNEQFF
CDR3nt: TGTGCCGGTCTTGGACTAGCGGACAATGAGCAGTTCTTC

abundance: NA
d_gene: NA
len: 18
v_gene: TRBV27
j_gene: TRBJ1-4
CDR3aa: CASSLFSGVIGTNEKLFF
CDR3nt: TGTGCCAGCAGTTTATTTTCCGGAGTTATTGGAACTAATGAAAAACTGTTTTTT

abundance: NA
d_gene: TRBD1
len: 13
v_gene: TRBV10-2
j_gene: TRBJ1-5
CDR3aa: CASMGQGLQPQHF
CDR3nt: TGCGCCAGCATGGGACAGGGACTGCAGCCCCAGCATTTT

abundance: once
d_gene: TRBD1
len: 16
v_gene: TRBV4-1
j_gene: TRBJ2-3
CDR3aa: CASSPSRDRGPDTQYF
CDR3nt: TGCGCCAGCAGCCCCTCCCGGGACAGGGGACCAGATACGCAGTATTTT

abundance: NA
d_gene: NA
len: 14
v_gene: TRBV6-5
j_gene: TRBJ2-3
CDR3aa: CASSSPRERDTQYF
CDR3nt: TGTGCCAGCAGTTCCCCCCGGGAGCGCGATACGCAGTATTTT

abundance: NA
d_gene: NA
len: 15
v_gene: TRBV11-2
j_gene: TRBJ2-1
CDR3aa: CASSLSRGEYNEQFF
CDR3nt: TGTGCCAGCAGCTTATCACGCGGGGAATACAATGAGCAGTTCTTC

abundance: NA
d_gene: NA
len: 15
v_gene: TRBV7-9
j_gene: TRBJ2-7
CDR3aa: CASSLSTGEAGEQYF
CDR3nt: TGTGCCAGCAGCTTAAGTACAGGGGAGGCCGGCGAGCAGTACTTC

abundance: NA
d_gene: NA
len: 14
v_gene: TRBV14
j_gene: TRBJ2-2
CDR3aa: CASSPAGNTGELFF
CDR3nt: TGTGCCAGCAGCCCAGCGGGGAACACCGGGGAGCTGTTTTTT

abundance: NA
d_gene: NA
len: 14
v_gene: TRBV9
j_gene: TRBJ2-2
CDR3aa: CASSETRSTGELFF
CDR3nt: TGTGCCAGCAGCGAGACTAGATCGACCGGGGAGCTGTTTTTT

abundance: NA
d_gene: TRBD1
len: 15
v_gene: TRBV27
j_gene: TRBJ2-5
CDR3aa: CASSFRTGLQETQYF
CDR3nt: TGTGCCAGCAGTTTTCGGACAGGGTTACAAGAGACCCAGTACTTC

abundance: NA
d_gene: TRBD1
len: 16
v_gene: TRBV15
j_gene: TRBJ1-5
CDR3aa: CATSTSGGPALEPQHF
CDR3nt: TGTGCCACCAGCACCTCAGGGGGCCCCGCCCTTGAGCCCCAGCATTTT

abundance: NA
d_gene: NA
len: 12
v_gene: TRBV29-1
j_gene: TRBJ1-3
CDR3aa: CSVRSLENTIYF
CDR3nt: TGCAGCGTTCGGTCTCTGGAAAACACCATATATTTT

abundance: NA
d_gene: NA
len: 13
v_gene: TRBV6-5
j_gene: TRBJ2-5
CDR3aa: CASRLGQSGTQYF
CDR3nt: TGTGCCAGCAGACTCGGACAGTCAGGGACCCAGTACTTC

abundance: once
d_gene: NA
len: 12
v_gene: TRBV6-5
j_gene: TRBJ2-5
CDR3aa: CASSYQTGPQYF
CDR3nt: TGTGCCAGCAGTTACCAGACAGGACCCCAGTACTTC

abundance: NA
d_gene: NA
len: 15
v_gene: TRBV27
j_gene: TRBJ2-3
CDR3aa: CASSLGVASTDTQYF
CDR3nt: TGTGCCAGCAGTTTAGGAGTAGCTAGCACAGATACGCAGTATTTT

abundance: NA
d_gene: NA
len: 15
v_gene: TRBV2
j_gene: TRBJ1-1
CDR3aa: CASRNHRDGNTEAFF
CDR3nt: TGTGCCAGCAGAAACCACAGGGATGGGAACACTGAAGCTTTCTTT

abundance: NA
d_gene: NA
len: 14
v_gene: TRBV29-1
j_gene: TRBJ2-7
CDR3aa: CSVGNTGSSYEQYF
CDR3nt: TGCAGCGTTGGAAATACGGGGAGCTCCTACGAGCAGTACTTC

abundance: NA
d_gene: NA
len: 14
v_gene: TRBV9
j_gene: TRBJ1-2
CDR3aa: CASSVGSGNYGYTF
CDR3nt: TGTGCCAGCAGCGTAGGTTCCGGGAACTATGGCTACACCTTC

abundance: NA
d_gene: NA
len: 12
v_gene: TRBV7-9
j_gene: TRBJ1-1
CDR3aa: CASSFVGSEAFF
CDR3nt: TGTGCCAGCAGCTTTGTGGGATCTGAAGCTTTCTTT

abundance: NA
d_gene: NA
len: 13
v_gene: TRBV7-6
j_gene: TRBJ2-7
CDR3aa: CASSDSLSYEQYF
CDR3nt: TGTGCCAGCAGCGACTCGCTATCCTACGAGCAGTACTTC

abundance: NA
d_gene: NA
len: 17
v_gene: TRBV4-1
j_gene: TRBJ2-1
CDR3aa: CASSQGGILQKPNEQFF
CDR3nt: TGCGCCAGCAGCCAAGGAGGGATCCTACAAAAACCCAATGAGCAGTTCTTC

abundance: NA
d_gene: NA
len: 13
v_gene: TRBV4-1
j_gene: TRBJ2-1
CDR3aa: CASSHMEGDEQFF
CDR3nt: TGCGCCAGCAGCCACATGGAGGGCGATGAGCAGTTCTTC

abundance: NA
d_gene: TRBD1
len: 15
v_gene: TRBV19
j_gene: TRBJ1-6
CDR3aa: CASSPGTGSTLALHF
CDR3nt: TGTGCCAGTAGTCCAGGGACAGGATCGACTTTAGCCCTCCACTTT

abundance: NA
d_gene: NA
len: 16
v_gene: TRBV19
j_gene: TRBJ1-6
CDR3aa: CASALLGPSPSSPLHF
CDR3nt: TGTGCCAGTGCCCTCCTGGGACCCTCCCCGAGTTCACCCCTCCACTTT

abundance: NA
d_gene: TRBD1
len: 16
v_gene: TRBV19
j_gene: TRBJ2-5
CDR3aa: CASSIFRQGAGETQYF
CDR3nt: TGTGCCAGTAGTATATTCCGGCAGGGGGCTGGGGAGACCCAGTACTTC

abundance: NA
d_gene: NA
len: 15
v_gene: TRBV6-6
j_gene: TRBJ2-5
CDR3aa: CASSYWGAGEETQYF
CDR3nt: TGTGCCAGCAGTTACTGGGGGGCAGGGGAGGAGACCCAGTACTTC

abundance: NA
d_gene: NA
len: 16
v_gene: TRBV7-9
j_gene: TRBJ1-6
CDR3aa: CASSPLAYSYNSPLHF
CDR3nt: TGTGCCAGCAGCCCGTTAGCTTACTCCTATAATTCACCCCTCCACTTT

abundance: NA
d_gene: NA
len: 12
v_gene: TRBV9
j_gene: TRBJ2-1
CDR3aa: CASSVVPGEQFF
CDR3nt: TGTGCCAGCAGCGTAGTGCCAGGCGAGCAGTTCTTC

abundance: NA
d_gene: NA
len: 14
v_gene: TRBV27
j_gene: TRBJ2-1
CDR3aa: CASSLRDPRNEQFF
CDR3nt: TGTGCCAGCAGTTTAAGGGATCCACGGAATGAGCAGTTCTTC

abundance: NA
d_gene: TRBD2
len: 16
v_gene: TRBV7-2
j_gene: TRBJ2-7
CDR3aa: CASSRELAGVKDEQYF
CDR3nt: TGTGCCAGCAGCCGAGAGCTAGCGGGAGTTAAGGACGAGCAGTACTTC

abundance: NA
d_gene: NA
len: 14
v_gene: TRBV7-9
j_gene: TRBJ2-7
CDR3aa: CASSLVTVSYEQYF
CDR3nt: TGTGCCAGCAGCTTAGTCACGGTCTCCTACGAGCAGTACTTC

abundance: NA
d_gene: TRBD1
len: 14
v_gene: TRBV27
j_gene: TRBJ1-1
CDR3aa: CASSPTGANTEAFF
CDR3nt: TGTGCCAGCAGTCCGACAGGGGCAAACACTGAAGCTTTCTTT

abundance: NA
d_gene: NA
len: 12
v_gene: TRBV30
j_gene: TRBJ1-3
CDR3aa: CAREVEANTIYF
CDR3nt: TGTGCCCGCGAGGTTGAGGCAAACACCATATATTTT

abundance: NA
d_gene: TRBD1
len: 16
v_gene: TRBV7-8
j_gene: TRBJ1-4
CDR3aa: CASSLLAGGMNEKLFF
CDR3nt: TGTGCCAGCAGCTTATTAGCAGGGGGAATGAATGAAAAACTGTTTTTT

abundance: NA
d_gene: NA
len: 13
v_gene: TRBV27
j_gene: TRBJ1-1
CDR3aa: CASSFHSATEAFF
CDR3nt: TGTGCCAGCAGTTTTCATAGTGCCACTGAAGCTTTCTTT

abundance: NA
d_gene: TRBD1
len: 14
v_gene: TRBV27
j_gene: TRBJ2-7
CDR3aa: CASSSGQGFYEQYF
CDR3nt: TGTGCCAGCAGTTCGGGACAGGGCTTCTACGAGCAGTACTTC

abundance: NA
d_gene: TRBD2
len: 15
v_gene: TRBV28
j_gene: TRBJ2-1
CDR3aa: CASSRSGGYNYEQFF
CDR3nt: TGTGCCAGCAGTCGCAGCGGGGGCTACAATTATGAGCAGTTCTTC

abundance: NA
d_gene: NA
len: 13
v_gene: TRBV5-6
j_gene: TRBJ2-5
CDR3aa: CASSPDSRETQYF
CDR3nt: TGTGCCAGCAGCCCAGACAGTCGAGAGACCCAGTACTTC

abundance: once
d_gene: NA
len: 16
v_gene: TRBV7-8
j_gene: TRBJ2-1
CDR3aa: CASSKDQGLAGNEQFF
CDR3nt: TGTGCCAGCAGCAAAGATCAGGGACTCGCGGGGAATGAGCAGTTCTTC